The 18 T cell receptor beta chains listed next were all sequenced from one sample in a study of cytomegalovirus exposure and HLA in healthy donors. Clones were sequenced by immunoSEQ multiplex PCR, and TCRdb holds only the in-frame ones, with some missing. The top ten hold under 1.5% of the sample, which has approximately 49,000 clones, 92% seen once. The sequenced sample consisted of PBMCs. The receptor set was obtained from a man aged 18 to 30 in good health and CMV-seronegative.

The chain uses TRBV2 and TRBJ1-5, with D hard to call. CDR1 SNHLY and CDR2 FYNNEI come from the germline V gene. V lost 8 bases and J 0 bases, leaving 14 bases between the germline ends. The CDR3 is made up of 15 amino acids. The CDR3 here is CASRGGINSNQPQHF. DNA for the CDR3: TGTGCCAGCCGTGGAGGGATCAATAGCAATCAGCCCCAGCATTTT.

The V gene is TRBV13, the J gene TRBJ2-3, with TRBD1 matching over 8 bases. This CDR3 region has 15 residues. Germline CDR1 PRHDT, CDR2 FYEKMQ (reference sequence). Trimming removed 3 bases from V and 0 bases from J; junction bases left unmatched: 2. The CDR3 loop is CASSFGQGSTDTQYF. The CDR3 nucleotides read TGTGCCAGCAGCTTCGGACAGGGAAGCACAGATACGCAGTATTTT.

The chain couples TRBV4-2 to TRBJ2-1; D remains ambiguous. CDR1 and CDR2 (germline): LGHNA, YNFKEQ. This CDR3 contains 14 residues. V was cut by 1 base and J by 4 bases, with 8 bases left in between. The CDR3 DNA sequence: TGTGCCAGCAGCCAAGCGCCGGGTTACAATGAGCAGTTCTTC. This codes for CASSQAPGYNEQFF.

This chain joins TRBV4-1 and TRBJ2-5; D gene uncertain. Germline CDR1 MGHRA, CDR2 YSYEKL. Trimming took off 6 bases at V and 5 bases at J, with 16 bases between the two ends. The CDR3 sequence is 14 residues long. The CDR3 loop is CASSLSEREETQYF. For the CDR3, the DNA is TGCGCCAGCAGTCTATCCGAGAGAGAGGAGACCCAGTACTTC.

This rearrangement joins TRBV2 to TRBJ1-4, with a possible D match to TRBD1 (5 bases). Trimming cost V 2 bases and J 4 bases, with 8 bases left between them. This CDR3 comprises 14 residues. CDR1 is SNHLY and CDR2 is FYNNEI in the germline V gene. CDR3: CASSETGVNEKLFF. The CDR3 nucleotides read TGTGCCAGCAGTGAAACAGGAGTTAATGAAAAACTGTTTTTT. The full variable domain, with the rest looked up from reference TRBV2 and TRBJ1-4, is EPEVTQTPSHQVTQMGQEVILRCVPISNHLYFYWYRQILGQKVEFLVSFYNNEISEKSEIFDDQFSVERPDGSNFTLKIRSTKLEDSAMYFCASSETGVNEKLFFGSGTQLSVL.

The V call is TRBV2, the J call TRBJ2-1; the D gene is possibly TRBD2 (7 bases). Between the trimmed V and J ends, which lost 8 bases and 2 bases, there was a span of 10 bases. Germline V gene sequence: CDR1 SNHLY, CDR2 FYNNEI. The CDR3 spans 13 residues. CDR3 in amino acids: CASGRGAYNEQFF. CDR3 sequence (DNA): TGTGCCAGCGGGAGGGGGGCCTACAATGAGCAGTTCTTC.

V and J are TRBV2 and TRBJ2-1; TRBD2 matches 10 bases. Losses at the gene ends were 4 bases for V and 5 bases for J; bases not matched to a gene: 8. CDR1 is SNHLY, CDR2 FYNNEI, per germline. The CDR3 totals 16 residues. The CDR3 loop reads CASSGLAGVGNNEQFF. CDR3 sequence (DNA): TGTGCCAGCAGTGGGCTAGCGGGAGTGGGAAACAATGAGCAGTTCTTC.

The J gene is TRBJ2-5, the V gene TRBV6-1; 9 bases agree with TRBD1. CDR3 length: 15 residues. Germline V CDR1 and CDR2: MNHNS, SASEGT. V gave up 6 bases and J gave up 4 bases; unmatched junction bases: 9. The CDR3 DNA is TGTGCCAGCAGAGTACCGGGACAGGGAGGAGAGACCCAGTACTTC. Protein sequence: CASRVPGQGGETQYF.

The J gene is TRBJ2-1, the V gene TRBV4-3; D not resolved. From germline, CDR1 is LGHNA and CDR2 YSLEER. The CDR3 covers 14 residues. The V and J ends lost 1 base and 6 bases respectively, with 10 bases between them. CDR3 amino acids: CASSQVLLSNEQFF. In DNA form, the CDR3 reads TGCGCCAGCAGCCAAGTCCTCCTAAGCAATGAGCAGTTCTTC.

This chain links TRBV11-2 with TRBJ2-5; possibly TRBD1 for D (5 bases). CDR3 length equals 15 residues. Germline V gene data show CDR1 as SGHAT and CDR2 as FQNNGV. V shed 3 bases and J shed 7 bases, with 18 bases lying between them. CDR3 DNA sequence: TGTGCCAGCAGCTTCGGTCAAACAGGTTTAGGGACCCAGTACTTC. Protein: CASSFGQTGLGTQYF.

The genes are TRBV5-1 and TRBJ2-2; possibly TRBD1 for D (6 bases). This CDR3 region has 14 residues. V lost 3 bases and J 1 base, leaving 7 bases between the germline ends. Germline V gives CDR1 SGHRS, CDR2 YFSETQ. The chain's CDR3 is CASSSGQNTGELFF. CDR3 nucleotide sequence: TGCGCCAGCAGCTCGGGACAGAACACCGGGGAGCTGTTTTTT. The full variable domain, rest sourced from reference TRBV5-1 and TRBJ2-2, is KAGVTQTPRYLIKTRGQQVTLSCSPISGHRSVSWYQQTPGQGLQFLFEYFSETQRNKGNFPGRFSGRQFSNSRSEMNVSTLELGDSALYLCASSSGQNTGELFFGEGSRLTVL.

As DNA, the CDR3 is TGCAGCGTTGACTCGAGGTTACCGAACACTGAAGCTTTCTTT. Its translation: CSVDSRLPNTEAFF. The chain uses TRBV29-1 and TRBJ1-1, with D unclear. V lost 3 bases to trimming and J lost 1 base, with 12 bases between them. Germline V CDR1 and CDR2: SQVTM, ANQGSEA. CDR3 size: 14 residues.

The rearrangement joins TRBV7-2 to TRBJ2-3; TRBD2 matches at 7 bases. Losses at the gene ends were 0 bases for V and 4 bases for J; bases not matched to a gene: 10. The CDR3 runs 17 residues. From germline, CDR1 is SGHTA and CDR2 FQGNSA. The CDR3 is CASSLAGSSGIPDTQYF. The CDR3 region has the DNA TGTGCCAGCAGCTTAGCGGGCTCTAGCGGAATCCCAGATACGCAGTATTTT.

The chain combines TRBV4-1 with TRBJ1-2; 8 positions match TRBD1. Germline V gene data show CDR1 as MGHRA and CDR2 as YSYEKL. The CDR3 is made up of 15 amino acids. The V and J ends lost 0 bases and 5 bases, in that order; junction bases with no gene match: 5. The CDR3 coding sequence is TGCGCCAGCAGCCAAGAAAACCACAGGGGGTATGGCTACACCTTC. This gives the protein CASSQENHRGYGYTF.

V usage is TRBV15 and J usage is TRBJ2-1; the match to TRBD2 covers 9 bases. The CDR3 extends over 16 amino acids. The germline V gene has CDR1 LNHNV and CDR2 YYDKDF (reference sequence). The V segment lost 1 base and the J segment 3 bases; nucleotides outside the gene matches: 4. CDR3 in DNA: TGTGCCACCAGCAGAGGTCGACTAGCGGACTACAATGAGCAGTTCTTC. Protein: CATSRGRLADYNEQFF.

The chain carries TRBV14 and TRBJ2-7, with 11 nucleotides matching TRBD1. There are 13 residues in the CDR3. J lost 6 bases, V lost 3 bases, and 1 base had no gene match. Germline-derived CDR1 and CDR2 are SGHDN and FVKESK. CDR3 DNA: TGTGCCAGCAGCCAGGGACAGGGGGGCGAGCAGTACTTC. The encoded protein is CASSQGQGGEQYF.

J is TRBJ2-7 and V is TRBV9, with TRBD2 identical over 14 bases. This CDR3 spans 16 amino acids. CDR1 and CDR2 from the germline V gene are SGDLS and YYNGEE. The V gene end was trimmed by 0 bases and the J gene end by 6 bases; junction bases not matched to a gene: 5. CDR3 sequence: CASSVATSGRASEQYF. Written as DNA, the CDR3 is TGTGCCAGCAGCGTAGCGACTAGCGGGAGGGCATCCGAGCAGTACTTC. The whole variable domain, filled in from reference TRBV9 and TRBJ2-7, reads DSGVTQTPKHLITATGQRVTLRCSPRSGDLSVYWYQQSLDQGLQFLIQYYNGEERAKGNILERFSAQQFPDLHSELNLSSLELGDSALYFCASSVATSGRASEQYFGPGTRLTVT.

This chain uses TRBV7-2 with TRBJ2-5; TRBD2 matches at 11 bases. This CDR3 has 14 amino acids. Per the germline V gene, CDR1 is SGHTA and CDR2 is FQGNSA. J lost 7 bases, V lost 5 bases, and 6 bases had no gene match. CDR3 bases: TGTGCCAGCAGCGATAGCGGGGGGGGCGGGACCCAGTACTTC. It encodes CASSDSGGGGTQYF.